These 16 T cell receptor beta chains originate from one sample sequenced in a study of cytomegalovirus exposure and HLA in healthy donors. Researchers ran the PCR with 60 Vbeta and 13 Jbeta primers. Method: immunoSEQ multiplex PCR; TCRdb's copy keeps in-frame clones and lacks some. This sample has about 200,000 clones; 75% to 85% occur once, and the top ten carry approximately 6.5%. The source material was PBMCs. The receptor source for this set is a woman between 50 and 59 years old in good health and CMV-seropositive.

The chain is built from TRBV5-1 and TRBJ2-4; a possible D gene is TRBD2 (7 bases). The V and J ends lost 0 bases and 8 bases respectively, with 12 bases between them. Looked up from germline, CDR1 is SGHRS and CDR2 is YFSETQ. The CDR3 loop spans 14 amino acids. CDR3 amino acids: CASSLAGGADIQYF. The DNA for the CDR3 is TGCGCCAGCAGCTTGGCGGGGGGCGCGGACATTCAGTACTTC.

V gene TRBV10-2 combines with J gene TRBJ2-5; D is possibly TRBD1 (6 bases). The CDR3 loop spans 11 amino acids. The germline gives CDR1 WSHSY, CDR2 SAAADI. Trimming removed 6 bases from V and 12 bases from J, with 14 bases in between. The CDR3 loop is CASRTGPSEYF. The CDR3, as DNA: TGCGCCAGCAGAACAGGGCCCTCGGAGTACTTC.

In regard to this clone: A junction end diverges from the germline sequence, so it may reflect a read error. The chain has TRBV5-6 and TRBJ2-1; D gene ambiguous. Germline CDR1 reads SGHDT; CDR2 reads YYEEEE. The CDR3 extends over 14 amino acids. CDR3 sequence (DNA): TGTGCCAGCATATTGGAGAGCTCCTACAATGAGCAGCTCTTC. This gives the protein CASILESSYNEQLF.

The chain employs TRBV19 and TRBJ2-5, with D possibly TRBD1 on 6 matching bases. The CDR3 length is 14 residues. The germline V gene encodes CDR1 LNHDA and CDR2 SQIVND (reference sequence). Deletions cut 6 bases from V and 2 bases from J, with 13 bases between. The CDR3 reads CASSYTGQQETQYF. CDR3 sequence (DNA): TGTGCCAGTAGCTATACCGGACAGCAAGAGACCCAGTACTTC. The full variable domain, with the rest looked up from reference TRBV19 and TRBJ2-5, is DGGITQSPKYLFRKEGQNVTLSCEQNLNHDAMYWYRQDPGQGLRLIYYSQIVNDFQKGDIAEGYSVSREKKESFPLTVTSAQKNPTAFYLCASSYTGQQETQYFGPGTRLLVL.

The V call is TRBV6-1, the J call TRBJ2-5; D remains unclear. V was trimmed by 3 bases and J by 4 bases, leaving 12 bases between them. The germline gives CDR1 MNHNS, CDR2 SASEGT. The CDR3 has 14 residues. Written as DNA, the CDR3 is TGTGCCAGCAGTGACCAGGCCCCAGCAGAGACCCAGTACTTC. It encodes CASSDQAPAETQYF.

V is TRBV5-4 and J is TRBJ2-3, with TRBD2 matching over 7 bases. With V trimmed by 0 bases and J by 4 bases, 8 bases remained unmatched. The CDR3 has 16 amino acids. Germline V lookup: CDR1 SGHNT, CDR2 YYREEE (reference sequence). The CDR3 bases are TGTGCCAGCAGCTTGGTGGGGCTTCTAGCGGCAGATACGCAGTATTTT. Amino acids: CASSLVGLLAADTQYF.

This clone was detected once. This rearrangement joins TRBV7-8 to TRBJ2-2, with D perhaps TRBD1 (6 bases). V gave up 5 bases and J gave up 1 base, with 11 bases separating them. CDR3 length equals 15 residues. Germline assignment: CDR1 SGHVS and CDR2 FQNEAQ. The CDR3 nucleotides are TGTGCCAGCAGCGTTGGACAGATGAACACCGGGGAGCTGTTTTTT. Its translation is CASSVGQMNTGELFF.

J is TRBJ2-7 and V is TRBV4-3; tentative D call: TRBD2 (5 bases). CDR3 length: 15 residues. V was trimmed by 0 bases and J by 7 bases, leaving 16 bases between them. Germline V lookup: CDR1 LGHNA, CDR2 YSLEER. CDR3 region: CASSQDLRTPGEQYF. The CDR3 DNA reads as TGCGCCAGCAGCCAAGATCTTAGGACCCCGGGGGAGCAGTACTTC.

As for this clone: A read error may account for a junction end that differs from germline. The rearrangement joins TRBV7-9 to TRBJ2-7, with 9 bases matching TRBD1. The CDR3 has 15 residues. Germline CDR1 and CDR2: SEHNR and FQNEAQ (reference sequence). CDR3 loop: CSSSKLRDRDYEQYF. The DNA of the CDR3 is TGTTCCAGCAGCAAACTCCGGGACAGGGACTACGAGCAGTACTTC. The complete variable domain, with remaining parts taken from reference TRBV7-9 and TRBJ2-7, reads DTGVSQNPRHKITKRGQNVTFRCDPISEHNRLYWYRQTLGQGPEFLTYFQNEAQLEKSRLLSDRFSAERPKGSFSTLEIQRTEQGDSAMYLCSSSKLRDRDYEQYFGPGTRLTVT.

Worth noting for this clone: The junction shows a germline mismatch at one end, possibly a read error. This chain connects TRBV7-7 to TRBJ2-2, with no clear D. Germline lookup yields CDR1 SSHAT and CDR2 FNYEAQ (reference sequence). There are 13 residues in the CDR3. This chain's CDR3 is CASSLRSTGELFF. CDR3 DNA: TGTGCTAGCAGCTTACGTAGCACCGGGGAGCTGTTTTTT.

This chain connects TRBV6-6 to TRBJ2-2; a possible D gene is TRBD2 (6 bases). Trimming stripped 6 bases from V and 4 bases from J, with 12 bases between. This CDR3 is 14 amino acids long. Per the germline V gene, CDR1 is MNHNY and CDR2 is SVGAGI (reference sequence). The CDR3 sequence is CASRRDLFTGELFF. The DNA of the CDR3 is TGTGCCAGCAGAAGGGACTTATTCACCGGGGAGCTGTTTTTT.

The chain carries TRBV6-1 and TRBJ1-2; the D is unclear. The CDR3 has 13 residues. The V gene's germline CDR1 is MNHNS and CDR2 SASEGT. V lost 6 bases, J lost 3 bases, and 11 bases lay in between. Here the CDR3 DNA reads TGTGCCAGCAGAACGACCCTAGACTATGGCTACACCTTC. Amino acids: CASRTTLDYGYTF.

The chain is built from TRBV6-5 and TRBJ1-1, with D tentatively TRBD1 (5 bases). V was pared by 2 bases and J by 7 bases, with 14 bases between. CDR1 and CDR2 (germline): MNHEY, SVGAGI. This CDR3 is 14 amino acids long. This CDR3 is CASSYGLETDEAFF. The CDR3 nucleotides are TGTGCCAGCAGTTACGGGTTGGAGACAGATGAAGCTTTCTTT.

The J gene is TRBJ2-7, the V gene TRBV27; a possible D gene is TRBD1 (5 bases). V dropped 5 bases and J dropped 2 bases, with 13 bases sitting between them. The germline V gene has CDR1 MNHEY and CDR2 SMNVEV (reference sequence). The CDR3 covers 14 residues. The CDR3 coding sequence is TGTGCCAGCAGTCCCTCTCCGACAGCCTACGAGCAGTACTTC. Amino acids: CASSPSPTAYEQYF.

This chain connects TRBV5-1 to TRBJ2-1, with 10 bases lining up with TRBD2. V lost 5 bases and J lost 8; bases outside the gene matches: 7. CDR1 is SGHRS and CDR2 is YFSETQ in the germline V gene. This CDR3 has 14 residues. CDR3 bases: TGCGCCAGCAGTGTAGGAACTAGCGGGGATGAGCAGTTCTTC. It encodes CASSVGTSGDEQFF.

This clone was seen a single time. V and J are TRBV7-2 and TRBJ1-6; D remains ambiguous. Trimming removed 3 bases from V and 7 bases from J, with 7 bases in between. The CDR3 has 13 residues. Germline CDR1 reads SGHTA; CDR2 reads FQGNSA. The CDR3 spells CASSLRQNSPLHF. As DNA, the CDR3 is TGTGCCAGCAGCTTGAGGCAGAATTCACCCCTCCACTTT.